This entry features one T cell receptor beta chain sequence. What it recognizes is unknown. PCR used 60 Vbeta primers and 13 Jbeta primers. Sequencing used immunoSEQ multiplex PCR; TCRdb keeps in-frame clones, though not all of them. This sample lists about 200,000 clones; its ten largest clones have more than 0.95%. The sample is drawn from a study of cytomegalovirus exposure and HLA in healthy donors. General study findings and limits: One later analysis reportedly identified an Asian-associated ancestry cluster that showed fewer N-insertions than the roughly 600-donor mean.

The TCR originated in a girl aged 2-10 years in good health and CMV-seropositive. Source material: PBMCs.

Here the CDR3 reads CASSPIRQSDSNQPQHF. The CDR3 DNA reads as TGTGCCAGCAGTCCTATCCGACAGTCGGATAGCAATCAGCCCCAGCATTTT. The chain carries TRBV27 and TRBJ1-5; the D gene is possibly TRBD1 (5 bases). The CDR3 covers 17 residues. Trimming removed 5 bases at V and 0 bases at J, with 17 bases between. The germline CDR1 and CDR2 sequences are MNHEY and SMNVEV (reference sequence).